This entry lists 8 T cell receptor beta chains sequenced from one sample in a study of Graves' ophthalmopathy and Graves' hyperthyroidism. Amplified TCR beta CDR3 regions were obtained using RNA transcripts as template. First-round RT-PCR used HTBI primers; second-round multiplex PCR followed. TCRdb recomputed calls from the multiplex PCR reads with MiXCR, one row per CDR3 protein. Among nearly 400,000 distinct CDR3 sequences, around 20% were seen once, and the ten largest hold roughly 1.4%. The material sequenced was peripheral blood. The receptors stem from a woman aged 18-29 years with Graves' ophthalmopathy.

This clonotype was seen ten or more times. The chain is built from TRBV12-3 or TRBV12-4 and TRBJ2-2; TRBD1 matches 7 bases. This CDR3 contains 15 residues. Losses at the gene ends were 7 bases for V and 0 bases for J; bases not matched to a gene: 5. The CDR3 loop reads CASKRQGANTGELFF. Written as DNA, the CDR3 is TGTGCCAGCAAACGACAGGGAGCGAACACCGGGGAGCTGTTTTTT.

This clonotype has a count of ten or more. V and J are TRBV25-1 and TRBJ2-6, with 7 positions matching TRBD2. The ends lost 5 bases at V and 1 base at J; junction bases unmatched: 17. This CDR3 region has 20 residues. Germline V gives CDR1 MGHDK, CDR2 SYGVNS. For the CDR3, the DNA is TGTGCCAGCAGTAACCCTTTGTGGGAGGGTGGATCATCTGGGGCCAACGTCCTGACTTTC. Translated: CASSNPLWEGGSSGANVLTF.

This clonotype has a count of ten or more. This chain joins TRBV4-2 and TRBJ2-5; weak D call: TRBD1 (6 bases). V was cut by 6 bases and J by 2 bases, with 13 bases left in between. CDR1 is LGHNA and CDR2 is YNFKEQ in the germline V gene. The CDR3 is made up of 14 amino acids. Here the CDR3 reads CASSGRGQQETQYF. CDR3 in DNA: TGTGCCAGCAGTGGCAGGGGCCAACAAGAGACCCAGTACTTC.

This clonotype was recorded many times. The V call is TRBV5-1, the J call TRBJ1-3; 8 bases agree with TRBD1. V trimming: 4 bases; J trimming: 3 bases; junction bases outside the gene matches: 6. The CDR3 sequence is 15 residues long. Germline CDR1 and CDR2: SGHRS and YFSETQ. The CDR3 bases are TGCGCCAGCAGCCCCCAGGGGGCTAATGGAAACACCATATATTTT. It is translated as CASSPQGANGNTIYF.

The table lists this clonotype with many counts. The gene calls are TRBV7-8 and TRBJ2-7; 10 nucleotides agree with TRBD2. Germline V gene sequence: CDR1 SGHVS, CDR2 FQNEAQ. Trimming removed 1 base from V and 5 bases from J; junction bases left unmatched: 5. The CDR3 runs 15 residues. CDR3 sequence (DNA): TGTGCCAGCAGCTTAGAGAGCGGGAGGGCCCACGAGCAGTACTTC. It codes for CASSLESGRAHEQYF.

The sample holds many counts of this clonotype. The chain is built from TRBV7-8 and TRBJ2-3; no firm D call. In germline, CDR1 is SGHVS, CDR2 FQNEAQ. Trimming took off 2 bases at V and 3 bases at J, with 12 bases between the two ends. This CDR3 region has 15 residues. CDR3 sequence reads: CASSLSAVSTDTQYF. Here the CDR3 DNA reads TGTGCCAGCAGCTTATCCGCCGTTTCTACAGATACGCAGTATTTT. Together with reference TRBV7-8 and TRBJ2-3, the CDR3 gives the full variable domain: GAGVSQSPRYKVAKRGQDVALRCDPISGHVSLFWYQQALGQGPEFLTYFQNEAQLDKSGLPSDRFFAERPEGSVSTLKIQRTQQEDSAVYLCASSLSAVSTDTQYFGPGTRLTVL.

This clonotype was seen at least ten times. The chain links TRBV30 to TRBJ2-4; tentatively, D is TRBD1 (6 bases). Germline V gene lookup returns CDR1 GTSNPN and CDR2 SVGIG (reference sequence). CDR3 length: 11 amino acids. The V and J ends lost 3 bases and 9 bases respectively, with 9 bases between them. The CDR3 DNA reads TGTGCCTGGAGGGACAGTTCCATTCAGTACTTC. This sequence encodes CAWRDSSIQYF. The variable domain in full, completed from reference TRBV30 and TRBJ2-4, reads SQTIHQWPATLVQPVGSPLSLECTVEGTSNPNLYWYRQAAGRGLQLLFYSVGIGQISSEVPQNLSASRPQDRQFILSSKKLLLSDSGFYLCAWRDSSIQYFGAGTRLSVL.

This clonotype was counted between two and nine times. J is TRBJ1-2 and V is TRBV28; D is uncertain. Trimming took off 2 bases at V and 8 bases at J, with 12 bases between the two ends. The length of the CDR3 is 13 residues. Germline assignment: CDR1 MDHEN and CDR2 SYDVKM. CDR3 in DNA: TGTGCCAGCAGTTTAGGGCAGGCTATGGGCTACACCTTC. Translated: CASSLGQAMGYTF.